This TCR beta chain was profiled in a study of cytomegalovirus exposure and HLA in healthy donors. On the study more broadly: Around 85 million unique TCRs from HLA-typed donors were held in an early data release.

A remark on this clone: The antigen is unknown.

A multiplex PCR was run with 60 Vbeta primers and 13 Jbeta primers. Only in-frame clones appear in the TCRdb table, and some are missing; sequencing was by immunoSEQ multiplex PCR. Among over 80,000 clones listed, 82% were seen once. Donors in the study were healthy people who gave bone marrow. Germline V gene sequence: CDR1 MNHEY, CDR2 SVGAGI. The V and J ends lost 0 bases and 4 bases respectively, with 12 bases between them. The CDR3 extends over 15 amino acids. General study findings and limits: Diagnosis of cytomegalovirus status made by the classifier reportedly showed high specificity and sensitivity. In a later analysis, most CMV-associated TCR beta chains appeared HLA-restricted.

This clonotype originated in a man aged 45-60 years in good health and CMV-seronegative. Sequenced input: PBMCs. The chain joins TRBV6-5 to TRBJ1-2, with D maybe TRBD1 (6 bases). CDR3 nucleotides: TGTGCCAGCAGTTACTCGAGGGGGGAGGGCTATGGCTACACCTTC. Protein sequence: CASSYSRGEGYGYTF.